This TCR beta chain appears in the sequencing data of a study of blood T cell repertoires in COVID-19. Turning to the study itself: The analysed material was cDNA or gDNA that came from T cells, B-cell-depleted T cells, or PBMCs.

The CDR3 spans 12 residues. The V gene's germline CDR1 is LNHDA and CDR2 SQIVND (reference sequence). With V trimmed by 7 bases and J by 5 bases, 4 bases remained unmatched. Data came from immunoSEQ multiplex PCR; TCRdb stores just in-frame clones and leaves some out. The sample shows about 250,000 clones, roughly 84% of them seen only once. This clone was seen only once. This chain joins TRBV19 and TRBJ2-7, with TRBD1 identical over 8 bases. The sequence was collected from a person aged 65-85 years with COVID-19, enrolled during active disease. Sequencing input: peripheral blood. CDR3 sequence reads: CASTRTGHEQYF. CDR3 in DNA: TGTGCCAGTACCCGGACAGGGCACGAGCAGTACTTC.